Detailed here is one T cell receptor beta chain. It has no known antigen specificity. The input lacks base qualities; no much larger clone sits a single base away. This specimen comes from a study of blood T cell repertoires in COVID-19 (dated by TCRdb to the early 2020s). Notes on the research overall: Samples covering the acute and convalescent phases of COVID-19 were provided by collaborators in the United States, Italy and Spain. The prospective study material was composed of cDNA or gDNA derived from T cells, B-cell-depleted T cells, or PBMCs. Subjects who had been exposed to COVID-19, were actively infected with it, or had recovered from it provided the deeply sampled blood TCRbeta repertoires that made up the dataset. The repertoires were released in a freely available public database meant as a resource for research on the immune response to SARS-CoV-2. The samples were drawn from the first 160 participants of the ongoing ImmuneRACE study and from roughly 1,300 subjects provided by 6 global collaborators. The sample metadata nearly always contained a de-identified subject ID, COVID-19 status, age in years and sex. Where available, HLA class I and class II types were obtained from metadata supplied by the sample provider rather than from assay-based typing. Here is what the overall study found, with its caveats: The amount of clinical and demographic metadata varied by source and participant and was provided uncurated.

TCRbeta CDR3 regions were amplified from genomic DNA using the immunoSEQ Assay, a bias-controlled multiplex PCR. The authors' analysis ran thus. The number of nucleated cells in each sample was estimated from the amplification of reference gene primers within the assay. Sequence reads were collapsed and filtered to measure the absolute abundance of every unique TCRbeta CDR3 rearrangement. For each sample, productive Simpson clonality was calculated as the square root of Simpson's diversity index over productive rearrangements. TCRdb took over this immuneACCESS table, retaining in-frame rearrangements with V and J assigned. Such tables are incomplete; in checked studies, under half of the missing clones stem from an unresolved V gene, and the remainder is unexplained. V and J calls and clone size follow that table, whereas D and trimming were derived from the DNA. For this sample the table gives roughly 230,000 clones, of which approximately 88% were detected only once. 27% of the sample is in the top ten clones.

V gives up 1 base and J gives up 1 base, and the segment between their germline ends measures 10 bases. The cysteine opens and the phenylalanine closes a CDR3 of 15 amino acids. The DNA shown is the 45-base CDR3, in frame from base 1. Reading the germline V gene gives CDR1 SGHVS and CDR2 FQNEAQ. Whole blood was collected in K2EDTA tubes by collaborating institutions according to the institutions' own protocols. For TCRbeta analysis, collaborators shipped samples as frozen whole blood, isolated PBMCs, or DNA extracted from either of those sample types. The sequenced sample was peripheral blood. This clonotype was obtained from a man aged 40-55 years with acute or convalescent COVID-19. The V and J segments used are TRBV7-8 and TRBJ1-1; a weak D assignment points to TRBD1 (5 bases agree). CDR3 reads: CASSLGQLPNTEAFF. Read as DNA, the sequence is TGTGCCAGCAGCTTAGGACAGCTACCGAACACTGAAGCTTTCTTT.